The 31 T cell receptor beta chains presented below share a single source sample, sequenced in a study of blood T cell repertoires in COVID-19. Clones were read by immunoSEQ multiplex PCR, and TCRdb kept only the in-frame ones, dropping some. There are roughly 95,000 clones in the sample; around 80% occur only once, and about 7% lies in the top ten. The specimen was peripheral blood. These TCRs come from a man aged 50 to 60 with active or convalescent COVID-19.

The gene calls are TRBV19 and TRBJ2-6; 8 bases line up with TRBD1. Germline V CDR1 and CDR2: LNHDA, SQIVND (reference sequence). The CDR3 is 17 residues long. V gave up 5 bases and J gave up 0 bases; unmatched junction bases: 6. This CDR3 is CASSGRTGFSGANVLTF. CDR3 in DNA: TGTGCCAGTAGTGGACGGACAGGGTTCTCTGGGGCCAACGTCCTGACTTTC.

This rearrangement joins TRBV30 to TRBJ2-7; D gene unclear. The CDR3 covers 14 residues. Between the trimmed V and J ends, which lost 0 bases and 3 bases, there was a span of 12 bases. Germline V gene data show CDR1 as GTSNPN and CDR2 as SVGIG (reference sequence). Here the CDR3 reads CAWSVGNSYYEQYF. DNA of the CDR3: TGTGCCTGGAGTGTAGGTAACAGTTACTACGAGCAGTACTTC.

With regard to this clone: Other DNA sequences in the same sample also yield this CDR3. The chain employs TRBV29-1 and TRBJ1-1, with TRBD1 matching over 10 bases. V was clipped by 4 bases and J by 4 bases; unmatched bases: 6. CDR1 and CDR2 (germline): SQVTM, ANQGSEA. The CDR3 spans 14 residues. The CDR3 DNA sequence: TGCAGCGTTGGGACAGGGGGTTGGAGCACTGAAGCTTTCTTT. As protein: CSVGTGGWSTEAFF.

Note on this clone: The same CDR3 is also encoded by other DNA sequences in this sample. The CDR3 loop is CASSPGQGRSPLHF. CDR3 DNA: TGTGCCAGCAGCCCGGGACAGGGTCGTTCACCCCTCCACTTT. The rearrangement joins TRBV6-2 or TRBV6-3 to TRBJ1-6; 9 bases map to TRBD1. Germline V gives CDR1 MNHEY, CDR2 SVGEGT. Trimming took 6 bases from V and 9 from J; bases not matched to a gene: 6. The CDR3 extends over 14 amino acids.

CDR3 loop: CASSWAQGGTDTQYF. CDR3 DNA: TGTGCCAGCAGTTGGGCGCAGGGTGGGACAGATACGCAGTATTTT. The chain carries TRBV6-6 and TRBJ2-3; TRBD1 is a possible D gene (5 bases). The V end lost 4 bases, the J end lost 3 bases, and 14 bases lay between the germline ends. The CDR3 runs to 15 residues. In germline, CDR1 is MNHNY, CDR2 SVGAGI (reference sequence).

V usage is TRBV21-1 and J usage is TRBJ2-3; the D call of TRBD2 is as the table states it, not checked on the DNA. TRBV21-1 is an annotated pseudogene. CDR3 length: 15 residues. CDR3 sequence: CASILRGRGTDTQYF. The CDR3 nucleotides read TGTGCCAGCATTTTGCGGGGGCGAGGCACAGATACGCAGTATTTT.

This clone came up a few times. The gene calls are TRBV9 and TRBJ2-2, with D possibly TRBD1 on 5 matching bases. Germline CDR1 reads SGDLS; CDR2 reads YYNGEE. The CDR3 covers 14 residues. With 0 bases removed from V and 6 bases from J, the gap between germline ends came to 9 bases. The CDR3 protein is CASSVDSGPGELFF. DNA of the CDR3: TGTGCCAGCAGCGTAGATTCAGGGCCCGGGGAGCTGTTTTTT. The full variable domain, completed using reference TRBV9 and TRBJ2-2, is DSGVTQTPKHLITATGQRVTLRCSPRSGDLSVYWYQQSLDQGLQFLIQYYNGEERAKGNILERFSAQQFPDLHSELNLSSLELGDSALYFCASSVDSGPGELFFGEGSRLTVL.

V is TRBV27 and J is TRBJ2-5; a possible D gene is TRBD2 (6 bases). Germline V gives CDR1 MNHEY, CDR2 SMNVEV (reference sequence). The CDR3 has 15 amino acids. V lost 5 bases to trimming and J lost 5 bases, with 18 bases between them. The CDR3 nucleotides read TGTGCCAGCAGTCCCTGGACTACCCCCGGGGAGACCCAGTACTTC. Translation gives CASSPWTTPGETQYF.

The rearrangement joins TRBV19 to TRBJ1-1, with 9 positions matching TRBD1. Germline trimming cut 5 bases from V and 3 bases from J; bases unmatched to any gene: 7. Germline CDR1 LNHDA, CDR2 SQIVND (reference sequence). The CDR3 consists of 15 residues. The CDR3 sequence: CASSPGQGRYTEAFF. The DNA for the CDR3 is TGTGCCAGTAGTCCGGGACAGGGAAGATACACTGAAGCTTTCTTT.

This sequence joins TRBV18 and TRBJ1-5; weak D call: TRBD1 (6 bases). With 4 bases removed from V and 2 bases from J, the gap between germline ends came to 12 bases. Germline V gives CDR1 KGHSH, CDR2 LQKENI. The CDR3 is 15 residues long. The CDR3 coding sequence is TGTGCCAGCTCACTCTCAGGGGTGGGCAATCAGCCCCAGCATTTT. As protein: CASSLSGVGNQPQHF.

This clone was counted between two and nine times. The chain uses TRBV7-8 and TRBJ2-5; 11 bases map to TRBD2. Unmatched junction bases numbered 4, after V lost 0 bases and J lost 7 bases. Germline CDR1 and CDR2: SGHVS and FQNEAQ. This CDR3 region has 15 residues. The CDR3 DNA is TGTGCCAGCAGCTTAGCGAGACTAGCGGGGAGGACCCAGTACTTC. Amino acid sequence: CASSLARLAGRTQYF.

V gene TRBV21-1 combines with J gene TRBJ2-3; TRBD2 is taken as the D call from the table, unchecked against the DNA. TRBV21-1 is shown as a pseudogene. This CDR3 has 18 amino acids. The CDR3 reads CASSKDPGLAGDTDTQYF. The CDR3 coding sequence is TGTGCCAGCAGCAAAGACCCGGGGCTAGCGGGAGACACAGATACGCAGTATTTT.

This chain links TRBV18 with TRBJ1-4; weak D call: TRBD1 (5 bases). Trimming took off 2 bases at V and 5 bases at J, with 9 bases between the two ends. There are 14 residues in the CDR3. Germline-derived CDR1 and CDR2 are KGHSH and LQKENI. CDR3 DNA: TGTGCCAGCTCACCAAGGGGTGGAAATGAAAAACTGTTTTTT. This encodes CASSPRGGNEKLFF.

This clone was seen a few times. The rearrangement links TRBV6-6 to TRBJ2-7; D gene ambiguous. The V gene's germline CDR1 is MNHNY and CDR2 SVGAGI (reference sequence). This CDR3 is built from 13 residues. V was shortened by 2 bases and J by 6 bases, with 11 bases between the two germline ends. In nucleotides, the CDR3 is TGTGCCAGCAGTTACGATTCACCGGGCGAGCAGTACGTC. Encoded protein: CASSYDSPGEQYV.

The chain employs TRBV28 and TRBJ1-4, with 7 nucleotides matching TRBD1. Unmatched junction bases numbered 11, after V lost 5 bases and J lost 8 bases. The CDR3 is 15 amino acids. Per the germline V gene, CDR1 is MDHEN and CDR2 is SYDVKM. The CDR3 here is CASSPRDSYREKLFF. CDR3 bases: TGTGCCAGCAGTCCCCGGGACAGTTATCGAGAAAAACTGTTTTTT.

The rearrangement uses TRBV2 and TRBJ2-2, with D tentatively TRBD1 (5 bases). The V gene's germline CDR1 is SNHLY and CDR2 FYNNEI. Between the trimmed V and J ends, which lost 6 bases and 6 bases, there was a span of 14 bases. This CDR3 is built from 14 residues. The CDR3 loop is CASSSIGAAGELFF. CDR3 nucleotides: TGTGCCAGCAGCTCAATTGGGGCAGCCGGGGAGCTGTTTTTT.

The V gene is TRBV11-2, the J gene TRBJ1-4; the D gene is possibly TRBD1 (6 bases). The CDR3 sequence is 16 residues long. The germline V gene has CDR1 SGHAT and CDR2 FQNNGV. Trimming removed 3 bases from V and 1 base from J, with 12 bases in between. This CDR3 is CASSLGSGVTNEKLFF. The DNA for the CDR3 is TGTGCCAGCAGCTTGGGGTCAGGGGTAACTAATGAAAAACTGTTTTTT.

V and J are TRBV3-1 (or the pseudogene TRBV3-2) and TRBJ1-6, with 7 bases aligning to TRBD1. This CDR3 has 14 residues. V was clipped by 3 bases and J by 8 bases; unmatched bases: 4. Germline V gene sequence: CDR1 LGHDT, CDR2 YNNKEL (reference sequence). CDR3 DNA sequence: TGTGCCAGCAGCCATAACCAGGGGGATTCACCCCTCCACTTT. This gives the protein CASSHNQGDSPLHF.

The genes are TRBV24-1 and TRBJ1-2; 7 nucleotides line up with TRBD1. The J segment lost 0 bases and the V segment lost 2 bases, leaving 8 bases of the junction unmatched. This CDR3 is 17 amino acids long. Per the germline V gene, CDR1 is KGHDR and CDR2 is SFDVKD. The chain's CDR3 is CATSDSPGRGTNYGYTF. The CDR3 DNA sequence: TGTGCCACCAGTGATTCGCCAGGCAGGGGGACTAACTATGGCTACACCTTC.

The J gene is TRBJ2-3, the V gene TRBV7-9; 8 nucleotides match TRBD2. The CDR3 contains 15 residues. Per the germline V gene, CDR1 is SEHNR and CDR2 is FQNEAQ (reference sequence). After removal of 7 bases from V and 0 bases from J, the junction contained 6 bases not matched to a gene. The CDR3 DNA reads as TGTGCCAGCATCGGTTCTAGCGGGAGCACAGATACGCAGTATTTT. It codes for CASIGSSGSTDTQYF.

The rearrangement joins TRBV7-9 to TRBJ1-2, with D hard to call. This CDR3 contains 15 residues. V was pared by 5 bases and J by 0 bases, with 13 bases between. Germline V gene data show CDR1 as SEHNR and CDR2 as FQNEAQ (reference sequence). The CDR3 loop is CASSHRQEANYGYTF. The CDR3 nucleotides read TGTGCCAGCAGCCACAGACAAGAAGCTAACTATGGCTACACCTTC.

The V and J genes are TRBV5-1 and TRBJ1-4; 8 nucleotides match TRBD1. The V gene end was trimmed by 2 bases and the J gene end by 5 bases; junction bases not matched to a gene: 2. CDR3 length equals 14 residues. Germline V CDR1 and CDR2: SGHRS, YFSETQ. The CDR3 DNA follows: TGCGCCAGCAGCTTCGGACAGGGAAATGAAAAACTGTTTTTT. Protein sequence: CASSFGQGNEKLFF.

The V call is TRBV10-3, the J call TRBJ2-7; D is unclear. The V end lost 3 bases, the J end lost 5 bases, and 5 bases lay between the germline ends. Per germline, CDR1 ENHRY and CDR2 SYGVKD. The CDR3 spans 11 residues. This CDR3 is CAISEEDEQYF. Here the CDR3 DNA reads TGTGCCATCAGTGAAGAGGACGAGCAGTACTTC.

V usage is TRBV28 and J usage is TRBJ2-7, with 7 bases that match TRBD1. The CDR3 is made up of 13 amino acids. V lost 2 bases, J lost 4 bases, and 2 bases stayed unmatched. Germline CDR1 MDHEN, CDR2 SYDVKM. DNA of the CDR3: TGTGCCAGCAGTTTACTCAGGGGGTACGAGCAGTACTTC. Protein: CASSLLRGYEQYF.

This clone was observed a handful of times. The chain carries TRBV3-1 (or the pseudogene TRBV3-2) and TRBJ2-1; maybe TRBD2 (6 bases). Germline values: CDR1 LGHDT, CDR2 YNNKEL (reference sequence). Trimming stripped 4 bases from V and 3 bases from J, with 16 bases between. The CDR3 sequence is 16 residues long. In DNA form, the CDR3 reads TGTGCCAGCAGCCTGCGGTCGGGGGTTGACTACAATGAGCAGTTCTTC. Translated, it gives CASSLRSGVDYNEQFF.

This chain links TRBV7-2 with TRBJ2-7; tentative D call: TRBD1 (5 bases). CDR1 SGHTA and CDR2 FQGNSA come from the germline V gene. The CDR3 is made up of 14 amino acids. Trimming left V 5 bases short and J 7 bases short, with 18 bases between. The CDR3 sequence is CASSAAQGAWEQYF. The CDR3 coding sequence is TGTGCCAGCAGCGCTGCCCAGGGTGCGTGGGAGCAGTACTTC.

This sequence joins TRBV5-4 and TRBJ2-4; the match to TRBD2 covers 10 bases. This CDR3 has 16 residues. Looked up from germline, CDR1 is SGHNT and CDR2 is YYREEE (reference sequence). J was trimmed by 0 bases and V by 5 bases; bases with no gene match: 5. In DNA form, the CDR3 reads TGTGCCAGCAGTTCCGGACTAGCGGAAGCCAAAAACATTCAGTACTTC. Residues: CASSSGLAEAKNIQYF.

The chain recombines TRBV15 with TRBJ1-6; TRBD1 is a possible D gene (6 bases). CDR3 length: 18 amino acids. The ends were cut back, 0 bases at V and 3 bases at J, with 15 bases in the middle. CDR1 LNHNV and CDR2 YYDKDF come from the germline V gene (reference sequence). In nucleotides, the CDR3 is TGTGCCACCAGCAGAGATGTCGGTGGGACAAACTATAATTCACCCCTCCACTTT. It codes for CATSRDVGGTNYNSPLHF.

The chain employs TRBV6-5 and TRBJ2-5, with D maybe TRBD1 (5 bases). CDR1 MNHEY and CDR2 SVGAGI come from the germline V gene. The CDR3 is 13 amino acids. Trimming stripped 3 bases from V and 5 bases from J, with 10 bases between. The CDR3, as DNA: TGTGCCAGCAGTTATGGGGCTACGGAGACCCAGTACTTC. Translation gives CASSYGATETQYF.

V and J are TRBV5-1 and TRBJ1-3, with TRBD1 identical over 8 bases. CDR3 length: 14 amino acids. Per germline, CDR1 SGHRS and CDR2 YFSETQ. V shed 3 bases and J 1 base; nucleotides not matched to a gene: 0. Written as DNA, the CDR3 is TGCGCCAGCAGCTGGACAGGGTCTGGAAACACCATATATTTT. This translates into CASSWTGSGNTIYF.

The genes are TRBV9 and TRBJ2-2; possible D gene TRBD2, 6 bases. This CDR3 contains 16 residues. CDR1 and CDR2 (germline): SGDLS, YYNGEE. Trimming took off 0 bases at V and 4 bases at J, with 13 bases between the two ends. The CDR3: CASSVGTTFFTGELFF. The CDR3, as DNA: TGTGCCAGCAGCGTAGGGACTACCTTTTTCACCGGGGAGCTGTTTTTT. The full variable domain, its missing parts supplied by reference TRBV9 and TRBJ2-2, is DSGVTQTPKHLITATGQRVTLRCSPRSGDLSVYWYQQSLDQGLQFLIQYYNGEERAKGNILERFSAQQFPDLHSELNLSSLELGDSALYFCASSVGTTFFTGELFFGEGSRLTVL.